What follows describes a single TCR beta chain. As yet, its antigen is unknown. The data were produced by immunoSEQ multiplex PCR, yet TCRdb's version contains in-frame clones alone and is incomplete. This sample has 120,000 or so clones, with 88% found just once. Time point specified: blood 2 weeks post-SBRT. Sample treatment: 15 Gy SBRT to primary tumor, nephrectomy 4 weeks later. Radiation-treated patients gave blood at baseline, week 2 and week 4. This entry belongs to a study of radiation and T cells in renal cell carcinoma. At the level of the study: Nephrectomy followed 15 Gy stereotactic body radiation by 4 weeks. General study findings and limits: From baseline, blood top tumor clonotypes peaked at 2 weeks post-radiation. Baseline intratumoral clonotype presence is unknown without pretreatment biopsies.

Trimming took 6 bases from V and 6 from J, leaving 26 bases between them. The CDR3 has 17 residues. Germline V gene sequence: CDR1 SNHLY, CDR2 FYNNEI. This TCR derives from a woman in her 70s with renal cell carcinoma. The specimen comprised blood, sampled from a patient whose treatment included radiotherapy and nephrectomy. The V gene is TRBV2, the J gene TRBJ1-1; D might be TRBD1 (5 bases). CDR3 sequence reads: CASSPLPAGRVVPEAFF. CDR3 nucleotides: TGTGCCAGCAGCCCCCTCCCGGCAGGGAGAGTCGTGCCTGAAGCTTTCTTT. Variable domain in full (rest from reference TRBV2 and TRBJ1-1): EPEVTQTPSHQVTQMGQEVILRCVPISNHLYFYWYRQILGQKVEFLVSFYNNEISEKSEIFDDQFSVERPDGSNFTLKIRSTKLEDSAMYFCASSPLPAGRVVPEAFFGQGTRLTVV.